This entry lists 23 T cell receptor beta chains sequenced from one sample in a study of Graves' ophthalmopathy and Graves' hyperthyroidism (dated by TCRdb to the late 2010s). The sample was run on an Illumina HiSeq 2000. For repertoire sequencing, the TCR beta CDR3 regions were amplified from RNA transcripts. HTBI primers and the Qiagen OneStep RT-PCR kit were used in a first-round RT-PCR, which was followed by a second-round multiplex PCR, size selection and purification. TCRdb ran its own pipeline on the public reads, namely fastp trimming at Q25 and MiXCR clone calling, and kept in-frame beta chains. For every CDR3 protein sequence, its rows merge into one entry that carries the most common genes and DNA. The sample profile shows some 410,000 distinct CDR3 sequences; more than 20% of them were found once. The top ten clonotypes cover roughly 3.2% of the sample. Sequencing input: peripheral blood. Source of these receptors: a woman aged 18-29 years with stable Graves' hyperthyroidism. Donor details come from another sample of the same person, matched by shared clones.

Ten or more counts support this clonotype. The genes are TRBV28 and TRBJ2-2; D might be TRBD1 (5 bases). The CDR3 consists of 15 residues. The ends were cut back, 3 bases at V and 3 bases at J, with 11 bases in the middle. In germline, CDR1 is MDHEN, CDR2 SYDVKM. Written as DNA, the CDR3 is TGTGCCAGCAGTTTTGGTCAGGGCCACACCGGGGAGCTGTTTTTT. It yields the protein CASSFGQGHTGELFF.

This clonotype was seen a handful of times. The chain carries TRBV6-5 and TRBJ2-1; unclear D gene. This CDR3 spans 15 amino acids. In germline, CDR1 is MNHEY, CDR2 SVGAGI. The V end was cut by 2 bases, the J end by 3 bases, with 11 bases between. The CDR3 reads CASSYGYGNYNEQFF. CDR3 bases: TGTGCCAGCAGTTACGGGTACGGAAACTACAATGAGCAGTTCTTC.

There are many counts of this clonotype. This chain links TRBV27 with TRBJ1-2; possibly TRBD1 for D (6 bases). Trimming pared 7 bases from V and 6 bases from J, leaving 15 bases between. The CDR3 has 13 amino acids. The germline CDR1 and CDR2 sequences are MNHEY and SMNVEV (reference sequence). Here the CDR3 DNA reads TGTGCCAGCACCTCGTACAGGGCTCATGGCTACACCTTC. This encodes CASTSYRAHGYTF.

This clonotype was recorded many times. This chain joins TRBV6-1 and TRBJ2-7, with 9 bases aligning to TRBD2. The trim removed 2 bases at V and 0 bases at J, leaving 2 bases unmatched. This CDR3 contains 15 residues. The V gene's germline CDR1 is MNHNS and CDR2 SASEGT. This CDR3 reads CASSEYSGSSYEQYF. In nucleotides, the CDR3 is TGTGCCAGCAGTGAATATAGCGGGAGCTCCTACGAGCAGTACTTC.

At least ten counts were recorded for this clonotype. V and J are TRBV6-4 and TRBJ2-5; 11 nucleotides agree with TRBD1. Germline trimming cut 10 bases from V and 7 bases from J; bases unmatched to any gene: 8. The length of the CDR3 is 13 residues. In germline, CDR1 is MRHNA, CDR2 SNTAGT. This CDR3 is CATMGQGVGTQYF. Written as DNA, the CDR3 is TGTGCCACCATGGGACAGGGGGTTGGGACCCAGTACTTC.

This sequence joins TRBV11-2 and TRBJ2-7, with TRBD2 matching 13 bases. CDR1 is SGHAT and CDR2 is FQNNGV in the germline V gene. With 5 bases clipped from V and 0 bases from J, the junction kept 7 bases outside the gene matches. The CDR3 is 17 residues long. The CDR3 is CASSARGTSGVSYEQYF. In nucleotides, the CDR3 is TGTGCCAGCAGCGCCCGGGGGACTAGCGGGGTCTCCTACGAGCAGTACTTC.

This clonotype showed up many times. The genes are TRBV4-3 and TRBJ2-7, with TRBD1 matching 7 bases. The V segment lost 0 bases and the J segment 4 bases; nucleotides outside the gene matches: 6. The CDR3 is 15 amino acids. The germline V gene encodes CDR1 LGHNA and CDR2 YSLEER. The CDR3 DNA sequence: TGCGCCAGCAGCCAAGACAGGGGGAAGAGGTACGAGCAGTACTTC. Encoded protein: CASSQDRGKRYEQYF.

The table lists this clonotype with many counts. V is TRBV19 and J is TRBJ1-1, with 9 bases identical to TRBD1. The CDR3 is 13 amino acids. Germline-derived CDR1 and CDR2 are LNHDA and SQIVND (reference sequence). V gave up 6 bases and J gave up 4 bases; unmatched junction bases: 3. The CDR3 nucleotides are TGTGCCAGTAGCCGGGACAGGGTCACTGAAGCTTTCTTT. As protein: CASSRDRVTEAFF.

This clonotype was counted at least ten times. This chain connects TRBV20-1 to TRBJ1-1; D is perhaps TRBD1 (5 bases). CDR3 size: 12 residues. Germline V gene sequence: CDR1 DFQATT, CDR2 SNEGSKA (reference sequence). V lost 5 bases and J lost 2, with 9 bases in between. Written as DNA, the CDR3 is TGCAGTGCTCCCCAGGGAAACACTGAAGCTTTCTTT. Translating it yields CSAPQGNTEAFF.

This clonotype was detected ten times or more. This chain connects TRBV6-5 to TRBJ2-2, with a possible D match to TRBD2 (5 bases). V lost 7 bases, J lost 3 bases, and 12 bases lay in between. This CDR3 region has 14 residues. Germline V gene sequence: CDR1 MNHEY, CDR2 SVGAGI. CDR3 sequence: CASISRGDTGELFF. The CDR3 DNA sequence: TGTGCCAGCATTTCCCGGGGAGACACCGGGGAGCTGTTTTTT.

At least ten counts were recorded for this clonotype. The chain has TRBV11-2 and TRBJ2-7, with D perhaps TRBD1 or TRBD2 (6 bases each). With 2 bases removed from V and 3 bases from J, the gap between germline ends came to 8 bases. The CDR3 sequence is 13 residues long. The germline gives CDR1 SGHAT, CDR2 FQNNGV. The CDR3 nucleotides are TGTGCCAGCAGCTTAAGGGGGGTCTACGAGCAGTACTTC. Protein sequence: CASSLRGVYEQYF.

This clonotype was recorded at least ten times. At one end the junction does not follow the germline gene, possibly because of a read error. The CDR3 DNA sequence: TGCGCCAGCAGGCCCGGGACAGGGGGCAAAAACATTAAGTACTTC. Translating it yields CASRPGTGGKNIKYF. V is TRBV5-1 and J is TRBJ2-4; the match to TRBD1 covers 12 bases. CDR3 size: 15 residues. Germline CDR1 reads SGHRS; CDR2 reads YFSETQ.

This clonotype was seen repeatedly, ten times or more. V usage is TRBV20-1 and J usage is TRBJ2-7, with no clear D. This CDR3 has 15 amino acids. Germline V gene sequence: CDR1 DFQATT, CDR2 SNEGSKA (reference sequence). V lost 0 bases, J lost 4 bases, and 16 bases lay in between. CDR3 region: CSARDLLAERYEQYF. CDR3 coding DNA: TGCAGTGCTAGAGATCTATTGGCGGAGAGATACGAGCAGTACTTC.

This clonotype was found many times. The CDR3 loop is CASSETWDRKETQYF. In DNA, the CDR3 is TGTGCCAGCAGTGAAACTTGGGACCGCAAAGAGACCCAGTACTTC. The chain combines TRBV6-1 with TRBJ2-5; D may match TRBD1 or TRBD2 (5 bases each). V was clipped by 2 bases and J by 3 bases, with 13 bases between them. The germline gives CDR1 MNHNS, CDR2 SASEGT. The CDR3 extends over 15 amino acids.

This clonotype came up many times. The chain carries TRBV20-1 and TRBJ2-5, with TRBD2 as a possible D gene (5 bases). The CDR3 runs to 13 residues. The V end lost 0 bases, the J end lost 3 bases, and 8 bases lay between the germline ends. Germline V gene lookup returns CDR1 DFQATT and CDR2 SNEGSKA (reference sequence). In DNA form, the CDR3 reads TGCAGTGCTAGAGATGGACTTGAAGAGACCCAGTACTTC. Residues: CSARDGLEETQYF.

This clonotype was seen many times. The chain combines TRBV6-1 with TRBJ1-2; 9 bases are shared with TRBD1. Germline lookup yields CDR1 MNHNS and CDR2 SASEGT. The CDR3 is 15 amino acids. Trimming took 6 bases from V and 4 from J; bases not matched to a gene: 9. The CDR3 DNA reads TGTGCCAGCAGCAAAGGACAGGGGCCAAGCTATGGCTACACCTTC. Protein: CASSKGQGPSYGYTF.

This clonotype has a count of ten or more. This chain uses TRBV30 with TRBJ2-7; 8 bases line up with TRBD1. From germline, CDR1 is GTSNPN and CDR2 SVGIG (reference sequence). This CDR3 is built from 13 residues. The V gene end was trimmed by 3 bases and the J gene end by 5 bases; junction bases not matched to a gene: 6. The CDR3, as DNA: TGTGCCTGGAGCCCGACAGGGGCTCACGAGCAGTACTTC. The encoded protein is CAWSPTGAHEQYF.

The chain employs TRBV18 and TRBJ2-7; weak D call: TRBD2 (6 bases). V was trimmed by 2 bases and J by 7 bases, leaving 21 bases between them. CDR3 length: 16 amino acids. CDR1 is KGHSH and CDR2 is LQKENI in the germline V gene. The CDR3 DNA follows: TGTGCCAGCTCACCAACGACCGGGCCCCCGGCGGGAGAGCAGTACTTC. Translating it yields CASSPTTGPPAGEQYF.

This clonotype has ten or more counts. The CDR3 DNA is TGTGCCAGCAGCCCTGACAGGGGAAATCAGCCCCAGCATTTT. Amino acid sequence: CASSPDRGNQPQHF. This chain links TRBV12-3 or TRBV12-4 with TRBJ1-5; 8 nucleotides match TRBD1. With V trimmed by 6 bases and J by 4 bases, 5 bases remained unmatched. The length of the CDR3 is 14 residues.

The rearrangement joins TRBV18 to TRBJ2-7; D may correspond to TRBD1 or TRBD2 (10 bases each). V lost 3 bases, J lost 6 bases, and 24 bases lay in between. Germline CDR1 reads KGHSH; CDR2 reads LQKENI. The CDR3 has 17 residues. The DNA of the CDR3 is TGTGCCAGCTCACCGGCGATAGCGGGAGGACAGGGGGGCGAGCAGTACTTC. Translating it yields CASSPAIAGGQGGEQYF.

This clonotype was recorded at least ten times. The J gene is TRBJ1-2, the V gene TRBV4-3; TRBD1 aligns across 7 bases. This CDR3 is 15 amino acids long. Germline V gene sequence: CDR1 LGHNA, CDR2 YSLEER. V trimming: 1 base; J trimming: 2 bases; junction bases outside the gene matches: 4. The CDR3 spells CASSQGLGGNYGYTF. CDR3 in DNA: TGCGCCAGCAGCCAAGGGCTAGGGGGCAACTATGGCTACACCTTC.

This clonotype was observed many times. This sequence joins TRBV29-1 and TRBJ1-1, with 11 bases identical to TRBD1. The germline CDR1 and CDR2 sequences are SQVTM and ANQGSEA. The CDR3 has 12 residues. V shed 5 bases, J shed 11 bases, and the junction held 7 bases outside the gene matches. The DNA for the CDR3 is TGCAGCGTTTGGGGACAGGGGGAAAAGGCTTTCTTT. Translating it yields CSVWGQGEKAFF.

This clonotype was counted at least ten times. The chain combines TRBV29-1 with TRBJ2-5; 8 nucleotides line up with TRBD2. The V gene's germline CDR1 is SQVTM and CDR2 ANQGSEA. J lost 6 bases, V lost 2 bases, and 14 bases had no gene match. The CDR3 spans 16 residues. The CDR3 sequence is CSVEPRGTRVWKTQYF. The CDR3 DNA follows: TGCAGCGTTGAACCCCGAGGGACTAGAGTTTGGAAGACCCAGTACTTC.